These 5 T cell receptor beta chains came from one sample sequenced in a study of cytomegalovirus exposure and HLA in healthy donors. The PCR employed 60 Vbeta primers together with 13 Jbeta primers. Using immunoSEQ multiplex PCR, the repertoire was profiled, and TCRdb retains in-frame clones only, with some absent. This table has about 99,000 clones, over 60% appearing once. Sample: PBMCs. These receptors came from a man in his sixties in good health and CMV-seropositive.

The chain uses TRBV15 and TRBJ2-5; D is possibly TRBD2 (7 bases). There are 17 residues in the CDR3. V was pared by 2 bases and J by 9 bases, with 25 bases between. Germline loops: CDR1 LNHNV, CDR2 YYDKDF (reference sequence). The CDR3 coding sequence is TGTGCCACCAGCAGAACCCAAACCGCGGGGGCGGGAAGGTCCCAGTACTTC. This sequence encodes CATSRTQTAGAGRSQYF.

This rearrangement joins TRBV10-1 to TRBJ2-2, with D perhaps matching TRBD1 (5 bases). The CDR3 contains 14 residues. CDR1 and CDR2 from the germline V gene are WNHNN and SYGVQD (reference sequence). Trimming removed 5 bases at V and 0 bases at J, with 7 bases between. The CDR3 loop reads CASSKGSNTGELFF. CDR3 nucleotide sequence: TGCGCCAGCAGTAAGGGGTCGAACACCGGGGAGCTGTTTTTT.

This sequence joins TRBV7-8 and TRBJ1-2; TRBD1 matches 9 bases. This CDR3 spans 13 amino acids. CDR1 and CDR2 (germline): SGHVS, FQNEAQ. V lost 7 bases, J lost 7 bases, and 7 bases stayed unmatched. As DNA, the CDR3 is TGTGCCAGCAACACGGGACAGGGTTTTGGCTACACCTTC. Amino acids: CASNTGQGFGYTF.

The V call is TRBV6-5, the J call TRBJ1-6; no definite D call. V lost 0 bases to trimming and J lost 7 bases, with 10 bases between them. The germline V gene encodes CDR1 MNHEY and CDR2 SVGAGI. The CDR3 has 15 amino acids. The CDR3 DNA reads as TGTGCCAGCAGTTACTCCAAGTCGGGGAATTCACCCCTCCACTTT. Amino acid sequence: CASSYSKSGNSPLHF.

This clone was observed a handful of times. Germline and junction disagree at one end, which may indicate a read error. V and J are TRBV5-1 and TRBJ2-7; 8 bases agree with TRBD1. Germline CDR1 is SGHRS and CDR2 is YFSETQ. This CDR3 comprises 14 residues. The CDR3 sequence is CASSYGQGRYEQYF. The CDR3 DNA follows: TGTGCCAGCAGCTATGGACAGGGCCGGTACGAGCAGTACTTC.